This TCR beta chain originates from a study of blood T cell repertoires in COVID-19. The table came from immunoSEQ multiplex PCR; TCRdb's copy has only in-frame clones and leaves some out. Of about 320,000 clones in the sample, around four fifths were seen once. Germline V gene lookup returns CDR1 SGDLS and CDR2 YYNGEE. The CDR3 consists of 14 residues. V lost 0 bases to trimming and J lost 4 bases, with 10 bases between them. This TCR was recovered from a woman between 50 and 59 years old with acute or convalescent COVID-19. The V gene is TRBV9, the J gene TRBJ1-1; no clear D. The source material was peripheral blood. The chain's CDR3 is CASSVGGFGTEAFF. The CDR3 DNA reads as TGTGCCAGCAGCGTAGGAGGGTTTGGCACTGAAGCTTTCTTT.